This T cell receptor (beta chain) was profiled in a study of blood T cell repertoires in COVID-19. At the level of the study: The study drew acute and convalescent COVID-19 samples from the United States, Italy and Spain.

Repertoires were generated with immunoSEQ multiplex PCR, while TCRdb's copy carries only in-frame clones and drops some. The data show 300,000 to 350,000 clones, about 90% seen once. Losses at the gene ends were 3 bases for V and 8 bases for J; bases not matched to a gene: 11. CDR1 and CDR2 from the germline V gene are SQVTM and ANQGSEA. The CDR3 has 15 residues. The sample was peripheral blood. The sequence derives from a woman in her 50s with COVID-19, enrolled during active disease. This chain uses TRBV29-1 with TRBJ2-1, with TRBD2 matching over 9 bases. CDR3 nucleotides: TGCAGCGTTGAGGGGCGGGAGGGCCTACGCGATGAGCAGTTCTTC. Translation: CSVEGREGLRDEQFF.